The sequence of this T cell receptor beta chain was determined in a study of cytomegalovirus exposure and HLA in healthy donors. The study, taken as a whole, reports: Reported performance of the classifier showed diagnosis of cytomegalovirus status with high specificity and sensitivity. Per a later analysis, 18,000 or so TCR beta sequences showed association with HLA alleles at 0.05 false discovery rate. Exclusion applied to some V segments, including TRBV6-2 and TRBV6-3, as they were indistinguishable. CMV serostatus alone was available as immune exposure information.

The PCR contained 60 Vbeta and 13 Jbeta primers. Some clones are missing from TCRdb's copy, which holds only in-frame ones; the method was immunoSEQ multiplex PCR. Of fewer than 250,000 clones in the sample, about 81% are singletons; the top ten hold approximately 6.5%. Details on this clone: Its antigen is still unknown.

J gave up 0 bases and V 5 bases, and 6 bases lay outside the gene matches. This CDR3 is 15 amino acids long. Germline CDR1 is MNHEY and CDR2 is SVGAGI. The specimen was PBMCs. The gene calls are TRBV6-5 and TRBJ1-2; 7 bases fit TRBD1. This TCR derives from a man in his forties in good health and CMV-seropositive. This CDR3 is CASSKPGQTNYGYTF. CDR3 DNA sequence: TGTGCCAGCAGTAAACCGGGACAGACTAACTATGGCTACACCTTC.